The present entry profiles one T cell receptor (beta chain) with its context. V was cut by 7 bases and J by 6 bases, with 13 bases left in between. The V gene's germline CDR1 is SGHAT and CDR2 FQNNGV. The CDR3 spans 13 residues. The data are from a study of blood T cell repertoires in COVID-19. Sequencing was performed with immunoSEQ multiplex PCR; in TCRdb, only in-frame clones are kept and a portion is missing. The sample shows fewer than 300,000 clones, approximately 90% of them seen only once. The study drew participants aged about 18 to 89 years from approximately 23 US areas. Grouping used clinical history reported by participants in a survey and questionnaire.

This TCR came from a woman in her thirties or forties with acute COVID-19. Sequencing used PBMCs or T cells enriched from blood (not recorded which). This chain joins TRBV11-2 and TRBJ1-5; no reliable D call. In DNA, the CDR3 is TGTGCCAGCAACTCCTGTCGAGGTCAGCCCCAGCATTTT. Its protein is CASNSCRGQPQHF. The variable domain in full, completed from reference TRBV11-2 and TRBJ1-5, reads EAGVAQSPRYKIIEKRQSVAFWCNPISGHATLYWYQQILGQGPKLLIQFQNNGVVDDSQLPKDRFSAERLKGVDSTLKIQPAKLEDSAVYLCASNSCRGQPQHFGDGTRLSIL.